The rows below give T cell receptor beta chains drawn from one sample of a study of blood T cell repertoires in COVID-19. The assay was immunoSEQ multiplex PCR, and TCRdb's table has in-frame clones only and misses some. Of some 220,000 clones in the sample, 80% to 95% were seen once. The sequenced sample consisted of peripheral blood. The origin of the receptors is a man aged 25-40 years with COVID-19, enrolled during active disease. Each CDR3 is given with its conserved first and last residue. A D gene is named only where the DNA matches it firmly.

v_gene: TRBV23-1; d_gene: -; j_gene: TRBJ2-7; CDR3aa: CASRVARPYSYEQYF; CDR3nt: TGCGCCAGCAGGGTTGCCAGGCCCTATTCCTACGAGCAGTACTTC
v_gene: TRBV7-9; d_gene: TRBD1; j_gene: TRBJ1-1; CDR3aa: CASSSMTGPTEAFF; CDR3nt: TGTGCCAGCAGCTCAATGACAGGGCCCACTGAAGCTTTCTTT
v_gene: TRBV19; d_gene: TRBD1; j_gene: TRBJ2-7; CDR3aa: CASSGTGVGEQYF; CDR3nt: TGTGCCAGTAGCGGGACAGGAGTGGGCGAGCAGTACTTC
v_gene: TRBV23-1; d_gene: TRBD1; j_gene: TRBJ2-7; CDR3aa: CASSQATGVNEQYF; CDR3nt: TGCGCCAGCAGTCAAGCGACAGGGGTCAACGAGCAGTACTTC
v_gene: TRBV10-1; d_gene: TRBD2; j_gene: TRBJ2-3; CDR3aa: CASSEGYRGGKDTQYF; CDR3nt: TGCGCCAGCAGTGAGGGATATCGGGGGGGGAAAGATACGCAGTATTTT
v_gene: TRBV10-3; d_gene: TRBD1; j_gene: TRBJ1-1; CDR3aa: CGAGTGNLGTEAFF; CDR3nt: TGTGGGGCCGGGACAGGGAATTTAGGGACTGAAGCTTTCTTT
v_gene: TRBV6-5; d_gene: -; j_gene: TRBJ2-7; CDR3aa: CAAPSDSYEQYF; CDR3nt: TGTGCCGCGCCATCCGACTCCTACGAGCAGTACTTC
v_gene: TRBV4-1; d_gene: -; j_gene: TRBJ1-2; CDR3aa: CASSQDIARNYGYTF; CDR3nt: TGCGCCAGCAGCCAAGATATCGCCAGAAACTATGGCTACACCTTC
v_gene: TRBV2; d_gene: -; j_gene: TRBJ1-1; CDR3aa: CASSEGSGSEAFF; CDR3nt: TGTGCCAGCAGTGAAGGGTCAGGCAGTGAAGCTTTCTTT
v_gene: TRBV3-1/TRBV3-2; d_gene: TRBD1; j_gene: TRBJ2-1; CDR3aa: CASRPGTGDYNEQFF; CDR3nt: TGTGCCAGCAGGCCCGGGACAGGGGACTACAATGAGCAGTTCTTC
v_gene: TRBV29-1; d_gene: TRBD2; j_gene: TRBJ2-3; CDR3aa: CSVGHGSGGEVIADTQYF; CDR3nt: TGCAGCGTGGGCCACGGTAGCGGGGGTGAAGTTATCGCAGATACGCAGTATTTT
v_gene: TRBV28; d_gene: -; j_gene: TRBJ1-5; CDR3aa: CASSRPNQPQHF; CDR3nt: TGTGCCAGCAGTCGTCCCAATCAGCCCCAGCATTTT
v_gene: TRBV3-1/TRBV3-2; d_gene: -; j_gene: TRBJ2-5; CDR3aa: CASSQVMETQYF; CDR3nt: TGTGCCAGCAGCCAAGTAATGGAGACCCAGTACTTC
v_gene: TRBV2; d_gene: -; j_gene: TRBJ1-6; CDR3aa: CASRPGLYNSPLHF; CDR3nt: TGTGCCAGCAGGCCAGGTTTATATAATTCACCCCTCCACTTT
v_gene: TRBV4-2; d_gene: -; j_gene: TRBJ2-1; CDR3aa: CASSQGTSYNEQFF; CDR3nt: TGTGCCAGCAGCCAAGGGACTTCGTACAATGAGCAGTTCTTC
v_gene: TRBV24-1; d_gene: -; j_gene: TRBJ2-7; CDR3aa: CATSETGHEQYF; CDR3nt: TGTGCCACCAGTGAGACAGGCCACGAGCAGTACTTC
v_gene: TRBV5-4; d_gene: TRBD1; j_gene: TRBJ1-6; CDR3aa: CASSSPLQGAESPLHF; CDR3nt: TGTGCCAGCAGCTCCCCTCTACAGGGGGCTGAGTCACCCCTCCACTTT
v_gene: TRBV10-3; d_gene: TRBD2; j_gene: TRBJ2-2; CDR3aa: CAISEMRLAGALNTGELFF; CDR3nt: TGTGCCATCAGTGAAATGCGACTAGCGGGGGCCCTGAACACCGGGGAGCTGTTTTTT
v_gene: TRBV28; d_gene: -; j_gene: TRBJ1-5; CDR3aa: CASQQQGGNQPQHF; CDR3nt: TGTGCCAGCCAACAGCAGGGAGGTAATCAGCCCCAGCATTTT
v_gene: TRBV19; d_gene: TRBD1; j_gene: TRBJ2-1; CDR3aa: CASQPGTGTYNEQFF; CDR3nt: TGTGCCAGTCAACCCGGGACAGGGACTTACAATGAGCAGTTCTTC
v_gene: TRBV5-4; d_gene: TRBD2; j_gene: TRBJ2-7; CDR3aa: CASSSRGGIIYEQYF; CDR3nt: TGTGCCAGCAGCTCTCGGGGGGGGATAATCTACGAGCAGTACTTC